The TCR beta chain under discussion was sequenced for a study of blood T cells in healthy people across ages. Germline V lookup: CDR1 MNHEY, CDR2 SVGAGI. The CDR3 sequence is 18 residues long. V was shortened by 0 bases and J by 0 bases, with 18 bases between the two germline ends. Through a sample-barcoded 5' primer and a J-beta primer mix, a second PCR was run for roughly 7 to 12 cycles. TCRdb independently ran MiXCR on the 5' RACE reads; one entry per CDR3 protein. Of over 1,500,000 distinct CDR3 sequences in the sample, roughly 52% were seen once. Sequenced: blood. The rearrangement uses TRBV6-5 and TRBJ2-7; D is uncertain. This clonotype was obtained from a woman aged 40 to 50 in good health. The CDR3 sequence: CASSYSVFRPDSSYEQYF. The CDR3 DNA sequence: TGTGCCAGCAGTTACTCGGTATTTCGCCCAGATAGCTCCTACGAGCAGTACTTC.